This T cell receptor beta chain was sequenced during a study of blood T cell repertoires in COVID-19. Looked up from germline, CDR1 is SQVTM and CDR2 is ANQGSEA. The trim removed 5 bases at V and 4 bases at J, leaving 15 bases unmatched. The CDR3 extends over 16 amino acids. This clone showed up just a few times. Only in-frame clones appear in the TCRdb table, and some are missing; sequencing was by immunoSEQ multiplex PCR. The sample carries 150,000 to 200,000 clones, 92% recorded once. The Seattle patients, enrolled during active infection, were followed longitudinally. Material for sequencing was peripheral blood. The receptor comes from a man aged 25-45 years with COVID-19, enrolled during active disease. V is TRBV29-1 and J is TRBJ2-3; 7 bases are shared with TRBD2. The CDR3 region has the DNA TGCAGCGTTTGGGGGGGTGCAGGGCGAGTCTCAGATACGCAGTATTTT. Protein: CSVWGGAGRVSDTQYF.